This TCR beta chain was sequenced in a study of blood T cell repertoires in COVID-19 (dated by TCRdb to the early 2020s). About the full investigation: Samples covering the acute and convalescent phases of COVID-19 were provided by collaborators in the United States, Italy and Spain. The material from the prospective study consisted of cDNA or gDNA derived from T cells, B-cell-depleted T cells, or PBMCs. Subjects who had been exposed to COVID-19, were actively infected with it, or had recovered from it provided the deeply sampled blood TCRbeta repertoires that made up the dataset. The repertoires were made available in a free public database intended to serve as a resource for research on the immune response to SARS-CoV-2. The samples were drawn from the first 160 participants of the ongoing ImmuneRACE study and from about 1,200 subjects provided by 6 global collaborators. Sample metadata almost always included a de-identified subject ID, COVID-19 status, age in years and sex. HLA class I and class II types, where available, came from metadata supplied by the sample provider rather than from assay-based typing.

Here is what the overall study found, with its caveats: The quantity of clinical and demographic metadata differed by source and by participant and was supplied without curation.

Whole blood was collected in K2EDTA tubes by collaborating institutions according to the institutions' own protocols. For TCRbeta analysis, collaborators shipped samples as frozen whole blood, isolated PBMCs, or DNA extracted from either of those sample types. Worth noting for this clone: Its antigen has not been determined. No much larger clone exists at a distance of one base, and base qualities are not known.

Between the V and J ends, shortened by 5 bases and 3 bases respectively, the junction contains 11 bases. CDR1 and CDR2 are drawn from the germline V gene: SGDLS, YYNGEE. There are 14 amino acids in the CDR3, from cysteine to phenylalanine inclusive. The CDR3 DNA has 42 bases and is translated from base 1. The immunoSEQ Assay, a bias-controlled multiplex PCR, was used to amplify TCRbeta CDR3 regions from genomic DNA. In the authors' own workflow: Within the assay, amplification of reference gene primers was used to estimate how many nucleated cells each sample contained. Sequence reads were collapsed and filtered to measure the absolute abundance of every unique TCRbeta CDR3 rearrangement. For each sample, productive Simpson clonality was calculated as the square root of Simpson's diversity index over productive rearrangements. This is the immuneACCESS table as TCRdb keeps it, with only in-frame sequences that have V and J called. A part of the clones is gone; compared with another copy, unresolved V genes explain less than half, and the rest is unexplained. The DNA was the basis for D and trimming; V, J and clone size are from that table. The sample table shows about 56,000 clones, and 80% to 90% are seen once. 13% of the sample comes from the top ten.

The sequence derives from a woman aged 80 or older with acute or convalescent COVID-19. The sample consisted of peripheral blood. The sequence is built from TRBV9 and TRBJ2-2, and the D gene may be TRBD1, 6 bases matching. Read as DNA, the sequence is TGTGCCAGCAGAACAGGGTCAGACACCGGGGAGCTGTTTTTT. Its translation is CASRTGSDTGELFF.